This T cell receptor beta chain was sequenced for a study of blood T cells in healthy people across ages. Study-level points and caveats: A greater number of naive CD4+ cells and higher diversity distinguished long-lived donors from aged donors. Per million T cells, the diversity of TCR beta decreased roughly linearly as age advanced.

CDR3 length: 13 residues. Between the trimmed V and J ends, which lost 5 bases and 11 bases, there was a span of 17 bases. CDR1 is SGHTA and CDR2 is FQGNSA in the germline V gene. Note on this clonotype: Its matching antigen is unknown.

Isolated PBMCs totaled at least 7 million in each sample. Primers used in a second PCR of roughly 6 to 11 cycles were a sample-barcoded 5' primer and a J-beta primer mix. Each CDR3 protein gets one entry after TCRdb re-called the 5' RACE reads with MiXCR. Among some 1.8 million distinct CDR3 sequences, 30% to 40% were seen once, and the ten largest hold under 25%. The sequence was obtained from a human donor in good health. The source material was blood. The rearrangement links TRBV7-2 to TRBJ2-3, with TRBD2 as a possible D gene (5 bases). The DNA for the CDR3 is TGTGCCAGCAGCCTCCCCGCCAAAGGGAGGCAGTATTTT. Its translation: CASSLPAKGRQYF.